Listed below are T cell receptor beta chains from one sample, sequenced in a study of follicular helper T cells after annual influenza vaccination. Assay: immunoSEQ multiplex PCR; the TCRdb copy retains only in-frame clones and omits some. The data show about 13,000 clones, roughly 78% seen once. The material was CXCR5- memory CD4+ T cells sorted from blood, obtained on the day of influenza vaccination. All receptors derive from an adult who received the influenza vaccine. The CDR3 runs from the conserved cysteine through the conserved F or W. A D gene is named only where the DNA matches it firmly. Some rows have no size entry. The others give once, few or many, or a class for an expanded clone.

j_call | d_call | v_call | clone_size | cdr3_length | cdr3_nt | cdr3_aa
TRBJ2-7 | . | TRBV6-5 | . | 12 | TGTGCCAGCAGTTCTCTCTCCTACGAGCAGTACTTC | CASSSLSYEQYF
TRBJ1-2 | . | TRBV6-4 | . | 15 | TGTGCCAGCAGTGACTCCTATAACCCAAGCTATGGCTACACCTTC | CASSDSYNPSYGYTF
TRBJ1-2 | TRBD1 | TRBV5-5 | . | 15 | TGTGCCAGCAGCTCTCGGGACAGCCCTAACTATGGCTACACCTTC | CASSSRDSPNYGYTF
TRBJ1-5 | . | TRBV7-2 | few | 13 | TGTGCCAGCAGCGGACAGTACAATCAGCCCCAGCATTTT | CASSGQYNQPQHF
TRBJ2-1 | TRBD2 | TRBV5-1 | . | 17 | TGCGCCAGCACCATGGGTGTTCTAGCGGGGGGGTTTGGTGAGCAGTTCTTC | CASTMGVLAGGFGEQFF
TRBJ1-2 | . | TRBV5-1 | . | 15 | TGCGCCAGCAACGGAGGGGGGGAGGCCCGCTATGGCTACACCTTC | CASNGGGEARYGYTF
TRBJ2-1 | . | TRBV7-7 | once | 13 | TGTGCCAGCAGCTCGGGGACAAGCAATGAGCAGTTCTTC | CASSSGTSNEQFF
TRBJ1-2 | TRBD1 | TRBV6-6 | . | 16 | TGTGCCACCCAGCGGGAGGGAGGGGGCCTTAACTATGGCTACACCTTC | CATQREGGGLNYGYTF
TRBJ2-4 | . | TRBV28 | once | 17 | TGTGCCAGCAGTGTCGGTGGGGGAGGAAAAGCCAAAAACATTCAGTACTTC | CASSVGGGGKAKNIQYF
TRBJ1-2 | . | TRBV2 | . | 11 | TGTGCCAGCTCTAACAGGGATGGCTACACCTTC | CASSNRDGYTF
TRBJ2-7 | . | TRBV21-1 | . | 16 | TGTGCCAGCAGCCGAACCTCTGGGGTTAACTCCTACGAGCAGTACTTC | CASSRTSGVNSYEQYF
TRBJ2-3 | TRBD2 | TRBV11-2 | . | 13 | TGTGCCAGTCAGCGGGGGAGCACAGATACGCAGTATTTT | CASQRGSTDTQYF
TRBJ2-5 | . | TRBV19 | . | 13 | TGTGCCAGTAGTCCCCGGGGACCTTGGGAGCAGTACTTC | CASSPRGPWEQYF
TRBJ2-1 | TRBD2 | TRBV4-1 | . | 17 | TGCGCCAGCAGCGCAACGCCCGGGACTAGGCAGGTGAATGAGCAGTTCTTC | CASSATPGTRQVNEQFF
TRBJ1-1 | . | TRBV19 | . | 14 | TGTGCCAGTAGTATAGCAAATCCGGGGGCTGAAGCTTTCTTT | CASSIANPGAEAFF
TRBJ2-1 | . | TRBV4-2 | . | 14 | TGTGCCAGCAGCCTCGAGAAGGCCTACAATGAGCAGTTCTTC | CASSLEKAYNEQFF
TRBJ1-6 | . | TRBV6-6 | once | 16 | TGTGCCAGCAGTTACGGGGTGGGGGAGTATAATTCACCCCTCCACTTT | CASSYGVGEYNSPLHF
TRBJ2-1 | . | TRBV29-1 | . | 24 | . | CSAPAFGSGLTMSSSSGPYNEQFF
TRBJ2-2 | TRBD2 | TRBV7-8 | . | 16 | TGTGCCAGCAGCGCGTCTAGCGGGGGGGGAACCGGGGAGCTGTTTTTT | CASSASSGGGTGELFF
TRBJ1-2 | . | TRBV9 | once | 17 | TGTGCCAGCAGCGCGGGGTCTGCAGGCGGAGCTAACTATGGCTACACCTTC | CASSAGSAGGANYGYTF
TRBJ2-3 | TRBD2 | TRBV5-6 | . | 15 | TGTGCCAGCAGCATCGTCGGGGGGGCAACAGATACGCAGTATTTT | CASSIVGGATDTQYF
TRBJ2-7 | . | TRBV5-6 | few | 14 | TGTGCCAGCAGCCAGGCGGGACAGAGCTACGAGCAGTACTTC | CASSQAGQSYEQYF
TRBJ1-1 | TRBD1 | TRBV27 | . | 15 | TGTGCCAGCAGTCCTCGGGACAGGGAGACCACTGAAGCTTTCTTT | CASSPRDRETTEAFF